The clone carrying this T cell receptor (beta chain) was observed a single time. The sample belongs to a study of T cell changes during pregnancy in multiple sclerosis. Here immunoSEQ multiplex PCR was the method, and the copy in TCRdb shows in-frame clones only, minus some. Counted here are about 92,000 clones, roughly 90% occurring once; the ten biggest clones make up approximately 1.5%. The TCR was taken from a female donor with multiple sclerosis, enrolled in a pregnancy study. Sequenced material: peripheral blood, taken in the first trimester of pregnancy.

Here the CDR3 DNA reads TGTGCCAGCAGCTTGGTCCTACAGGGGAGAGCTAGCACAGATACGCAGTATTTT. It encodes CASSLVLQGRASTDTQYF. The rearrangement joins TRBV5-6 to TRBJ2-3; 7 nucleotides match TRBD1. Losses at the gene ends were 0 bases for V and 0 bases for J; bases not matched to a gene: 10. The CDR3 is 18 residues long. CDR1 SGHDT and CDR2 YYEEEE come from the germline V gene.